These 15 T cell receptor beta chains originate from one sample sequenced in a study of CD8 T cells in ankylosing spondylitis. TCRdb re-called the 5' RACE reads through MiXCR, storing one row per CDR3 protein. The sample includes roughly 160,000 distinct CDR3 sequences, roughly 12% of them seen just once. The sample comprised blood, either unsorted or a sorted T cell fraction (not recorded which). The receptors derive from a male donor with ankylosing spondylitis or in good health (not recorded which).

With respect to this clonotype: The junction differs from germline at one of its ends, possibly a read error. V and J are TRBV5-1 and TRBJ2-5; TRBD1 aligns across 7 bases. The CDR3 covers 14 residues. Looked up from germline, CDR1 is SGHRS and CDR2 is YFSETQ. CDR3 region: CASSPTGWREAQYF. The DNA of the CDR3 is TGCGCCAGCAGCCCGACAGGGTGGAGAGAGGCCCAGTACTTC.

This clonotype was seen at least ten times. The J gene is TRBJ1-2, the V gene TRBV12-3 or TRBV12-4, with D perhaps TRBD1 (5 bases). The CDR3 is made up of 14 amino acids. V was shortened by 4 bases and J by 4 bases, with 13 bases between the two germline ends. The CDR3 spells CASSSGGGTYGYTF. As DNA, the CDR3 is TGTGCCAGCAGTTCCGGCGGGGGAACCTATGGCTACACCTTC.

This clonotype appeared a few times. The CDR3 region has the DNA TGCGCCAGCAGCTCCGGGACAGGGCTCTTTTCCGGAAACACCATATATTTT. Its protein product is CASSSGTGLFSGNTIYF. V gene TRBV4-1 combines with J gene TRBJ1-3; 9 nucleotides agree with TRBD1. Germline CDR1 MGHRA, CDR2 YSYEKL. V dropped 5 bases and J dropped 4; count of bases not matched to a gene: 12. This CDR3 spans 17 amino acids.

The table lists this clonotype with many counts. The CDR3 loop reads CASSFTGGRSGNEQFF. The CDR3 nucleotides read TGTGCCAGCAGTTTCACAGGGGGAAGGAGCGGGAATGAGCAGTTCTTC. The V and J genes are TRBV12-3 or TRBV12-4 and TRBJ2-1; 8 bases map to TRBD1. J lost 7 bases, V lost 3 bases, and 11 bases had no gene match. CDR3 length equals 16 residues.

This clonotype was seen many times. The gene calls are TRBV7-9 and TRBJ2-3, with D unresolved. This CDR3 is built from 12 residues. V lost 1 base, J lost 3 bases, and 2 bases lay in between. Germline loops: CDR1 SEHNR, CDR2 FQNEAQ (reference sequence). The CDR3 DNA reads TGTGCCAGCAGCTTAGAGACAGATACGCAGTATTTT. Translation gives CASSLETDTQYF.

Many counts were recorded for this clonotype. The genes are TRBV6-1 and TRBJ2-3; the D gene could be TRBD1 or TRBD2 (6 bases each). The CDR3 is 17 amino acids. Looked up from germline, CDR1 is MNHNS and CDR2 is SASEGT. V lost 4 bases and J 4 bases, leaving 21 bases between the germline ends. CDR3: CASSGGASVPAADTQYF. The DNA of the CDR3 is TGTGCCAGCAGTGGGGGGGCTAGCGTGCCAGCGGCAGATACGCAGTATTTT.

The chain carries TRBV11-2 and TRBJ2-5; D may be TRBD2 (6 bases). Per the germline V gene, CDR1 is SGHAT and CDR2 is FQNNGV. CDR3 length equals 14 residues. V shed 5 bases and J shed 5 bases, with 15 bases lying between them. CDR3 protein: CASSPGLVLETQYF. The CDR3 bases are TGTGCCAGCAGCCCGGGACTGGTGTTGGAGACCCAGTACTTC.

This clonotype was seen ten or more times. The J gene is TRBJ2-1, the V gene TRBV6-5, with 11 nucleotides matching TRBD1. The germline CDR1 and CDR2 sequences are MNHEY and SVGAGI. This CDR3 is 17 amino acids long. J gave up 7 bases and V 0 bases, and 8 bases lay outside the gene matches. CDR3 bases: TGTGCCAGCAGTTACTCAAAGTGGACAGGGGGCGGGAATGAGCAGTTCTTC. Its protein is CASSYSKWTGGGNEQFF.

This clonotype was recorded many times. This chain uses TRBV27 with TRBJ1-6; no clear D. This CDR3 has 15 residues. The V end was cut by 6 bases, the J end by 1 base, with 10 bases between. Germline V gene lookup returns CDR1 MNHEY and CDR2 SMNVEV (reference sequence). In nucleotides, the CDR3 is TGTGCCAGCAGCTTCTCGGGATCCTATAATTCACCCCTCCACTTT. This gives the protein CASSFSGSYNSPLHF.

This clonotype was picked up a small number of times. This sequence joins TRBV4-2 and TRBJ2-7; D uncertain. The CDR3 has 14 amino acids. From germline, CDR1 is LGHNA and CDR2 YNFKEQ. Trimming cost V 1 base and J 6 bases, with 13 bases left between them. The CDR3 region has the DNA TGTGCCAGCAGCCAAGTTCTCGGCGTTGGCGAGCAGTACTTC. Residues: CASSQVLGVGEQYF.

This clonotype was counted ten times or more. CDR3 sequence (DNA): TGTGCCACCAGCAGAGATCCCCTCCACCCCGGATATGGCTACACCTTC. As protein: CATSRDPLHPGYGYTF. The chain has TRBV15 and TRBJ1-2; D not certain. CDR1 and CDR2 (germline): LNHNV, YYDKDF (reference sequence). The length of the CDR3 is 16 residues. Trimming cost V 0 bases and J 5 bases, with 16 bases left between them.

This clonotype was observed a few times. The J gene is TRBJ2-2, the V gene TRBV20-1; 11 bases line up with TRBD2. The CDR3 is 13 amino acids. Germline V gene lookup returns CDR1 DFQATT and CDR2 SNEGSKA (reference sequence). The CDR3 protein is CSLLAGETGELFF. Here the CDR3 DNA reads TGCAGCCTACTAGCGGGGGAAACCGGGGAGCTGTTTTTT.

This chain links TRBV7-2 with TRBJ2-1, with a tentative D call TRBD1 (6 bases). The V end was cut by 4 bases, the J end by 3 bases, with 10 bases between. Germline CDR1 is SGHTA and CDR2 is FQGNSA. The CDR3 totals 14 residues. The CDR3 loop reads CASSSGQHYNEQFF. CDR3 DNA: TGTGCCAGCAGCTCCGGACAGCACTACAATGAGCAGTTCTTC.

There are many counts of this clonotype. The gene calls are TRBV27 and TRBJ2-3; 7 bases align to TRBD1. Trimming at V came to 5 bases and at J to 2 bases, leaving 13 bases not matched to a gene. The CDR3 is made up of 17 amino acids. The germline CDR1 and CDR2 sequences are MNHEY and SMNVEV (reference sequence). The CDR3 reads CASSTKGGNPFTDTQYF. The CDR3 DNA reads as TGTGCCAGCAGTACGAAAGGGGGCAACCCATTCACAGATACGCAGTATTTT.

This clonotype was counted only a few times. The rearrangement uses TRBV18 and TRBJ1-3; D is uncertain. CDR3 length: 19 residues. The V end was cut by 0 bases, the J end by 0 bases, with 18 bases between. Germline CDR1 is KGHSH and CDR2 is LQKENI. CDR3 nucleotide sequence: TGTGCCAGCTCACCACCGGGAGGAGCAAAACGAAACTCTGGAAACACCATATATTTT. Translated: CASSPPGGAKRNSGNTIYF.